These 22 T cell receptor beta chains were sequenced from one sample in a study of cytomegalovirus exposure and HLA in healthy donors. Clones were sequenced by immunoSEQ multiplex PCR, and TCRdb holds only the in-frame ones, with some missing. In the table there are 55,000 to 80,000 clones, over 90% of which are singletons. The sequenced sample was PBMCs. The receptors stem from a woman under 30 in good health and CMV-seropositive.

The chain uses TRBV28 and TRBJ2-7, with D possibly matching TRBD1 (5 bases). V was trimmed by 8 bases and J by 1 base, leaving 18 bases between them. Germline CDR1 and CDR2: MDHEN and SYDVKM. CDR3 length: 15 amino acids. CDR3 DNA: TGTGCCAGCCGGTCCGTGGGCAGGGTATCCTACGAGCAGTACTTC. Protein product: CASRSVGRVSYEQYF.

V is TRBV6-1 and J is TRBJ1-5, with 8 nucleotides matching TRBD1. CDR1 MNHNS and CDR2 SASEGT come from the germline V gene. Germline trimming cut 6 bases from V and 5 bases from J; bases unmatched to any gene: 9. This CDR3 contains 15 residues. The DNA of the CDR3 is TGTGCCAGCAGACGGACAGGGCCGGGAGATCAGCCCCAGCATTTT. Translated, it gives CASRRTGPGDQPQHF.

The V gene is TRBV27, the J gene TRBJ2-7; D gene unclear. The V end lost 5 bases, the J end lost 1 base, and 12 bases lay between the germline ends. The length of the CDR3 is 14 residues. Germline CDR1 and CDR2: MNHEY and SMNVEV (reference sequence). CDR3 DNA: TGTGCCAGCAGTGCACTTGCCGGTTCCTACGAGCAGTACTTC. Residues: CASSALAGSYEQYF.

The rearrangement joins TRBV19 to TRBJ1-2, with TRBD1 as a possible D gene (6 bases). V was clipped by 3 bases and J by 4 bases, with 12 bases between them. The CDR3 contains 14 residues. CDR1 is LNHDA, CDR2 SQIVND, per germline (reference sequence). In DNA, the CDR3 is TGTGCCAGTAGTATCCCAGGCAGGGGCTATGGCTACACCTTC. Protein: CASSIPGRGYGYTF.

V is TRBV19 and J is TRBJ1-2; a possible D gene is TRBD1 (6 bases). Trimming removed 5 bases from V and 3 bases from J, with 16 bases in between. This CDR3 has 15 residues. Per the germline V gene, CDR1 is LNHDA and CDR2 is SQIVND (reference sequence). The CDR3 sequence: CASSLDSPQDYGYTF. The CDR3, as DNA: TGTGCCAGTAGTTTGGACAGCCCCCAGGACTATGGCTACACCTTC.

The chain links TRBV9 to TRBJ1-2; 9 bases are shared with TRBD1. Trimming cost V 0 bases and J 8 bases; bases outside gene matches: 8. CDR1 and CDR2 (germline): SGDLS, YYNGEE. This CDR3 is 15 amino acids long. This chain's CDR3 is CASSVDRQGVGGYTF. In DNA, the CDR3 is TGTGCCAGCAGCGTAGATCGACAGGGGGTTGGAGGCTACACCTTC.

The CDR3 DNA sequence: TGTGCCACAGGCCGCCCGGGACTAGCGGCGCAGTATTTT. Translating gives CATGRPGLAAQYF. The V and J genes are TRBV6-6 and TRBJ2-3; 11 positions agree with TRBD2. CDR3 length: 13 residues. Unmatched junction bases numbered 10, after V lost 10 bases and J lost 10 bases. Germline V gives CDR1 MNHNY, CDR2 SVGAGI (reference sequence).

J is TRBJ2-5 and V is TRBV27; 9 bases are shared with TRBD2. V was clipped by 5 bases and J by 1 base; unmatched bases: 8. Germline V lookup: CDR1 MNHEY, CDR2 SMNVEV (reference sequence). The CDR3 is made up of 16 amino acids. Written as DNA, the CDR3 is TGTGCCAGCAGTCTAACGACTAGCGGAGTCCAAGAGACCCAGTACTTC. Encoded protein: CASSLTTSGVQETQYF.

In DNA form, the CDR3 reads TGTGCCAGCAGAGCCCACGGGACAGGGAACTATGGCTACACCTTC. This sequence encodes CASRAHGTGNYGYTF. This sequence joins TRBV28 and TRBJ1-2; 9 positions agree with TRBD1. This CDR3 region has 15 residues. From germline, CDR1 is MDHEN and CDR2 SYDVKM. V lost 6 bases, J lost 2 bases, and 7 bases stayed unmatched.

This rearrangement joins TRBV7-9 to TRBJ2-7; D remains unclear. V was pared by 1 base and J by 2 bases, with 9 bases between. Per the germline V gene, CDR1 is SEHNR and CDR2 is FQNEAQ (reference sequence). This CDR3 is built from 14 residues. CDR3 sequence reads: CASSLGASTYEQYF. In DNA, the CDR3 is TGTGCCAGCAGCTTAGGGGCAAGTACCTACGAGCAGTACTTC.

The chain joins TRBV18 to TRBJ2-1; TRBD2 might be the D (5 bases). Trimming cost V 2 bases and J 2 bases, with 10 bases left between them. CDR1 is KGHSH and CDR2 is LQKENI in the germline V gene. This CDR3 has 15 residues. CDR3 amino acids: CASSPREIPYNEQFF. The CDR3 nucleotides are TGTGCCAGCTCACCAAGGGAGATACCCTACAATGAGCAGTTCTTC. Full variable domain (rest looked up from reference TRBV18 and TRBJ2-1): NAGVMQNPRHLVRRRGQEARLRCSPMKGHSHVYWYRQLPEEGLKFMVYLQKENIIDESGMPKERFSAEFPKEGPSILRIQQVVRGDSAAYFCASSPREIPYNEQFFGPGTRLTVL.

V usage is TRBV18 and J usage is TRBJ1-1; D ambiguous. This CDR3 has 14 residues. The germline gives CDR1 KGHSH, CDR2 LQKENI. Trimming stripped 2 bases from V and 0 bases from J, with 7 bases between. The CDR3 nucleotides are TGTGCCAGCTCACCAGCGGGATTGAACACTGAAGCTTTCTTT. Residues: CASSPAGLNTEAFF. Using reference TRBV18 and TRBJ1-1 for the parts outside the CDR3, the full variable domain is NAGVMQNPRHLVRRRGQEARLRCSPMKGHSHVYWYRQLPEEGLKFMVYLQKENIIDESGMPKERFSAEFPKEGPSILRIQQVVRGDSAAYFCASSPAGLNTEAFFGQGTRLTVV.

The rearrangement uses TRBV4-1 and TRBJ1-3, with D tentatively TRBD1 (6 bases). V dropped 5 bases and J dropped 3 bases, with 17 bases sitting between them. CDR3 length: 16 residues. Germline CDR1 is MGHRA and CDR2 is YSYEKL. CDR3 sequence: CASSDRARDIGNTIYF. The CDR3 DNA is TGCGCCAGCAGCGATCGAGCCCGGGACATTGGAAACACCATATATTTT.

The chain has TRBV27 and TRBJ1-5, with 7 bases identical to TRBD1. Looked up from germline, CDR1 is MNHEY and CDR2 is SMNVEV (reference sequence). The CDR3 is 14 residues long. The trim removed 5 bases at V and 5 bases at J, leaving 6 bases unmatched. This chain's CDR3 is CASSGTGVYQPQHF. The CDR3, as DNA: TGTGCCAGCAGTGGAACAGGGGTTTATCAGCCCCAGCATTTT.

As DNA, the CDR3 is TGCGCCAGCGGCCGGACAGACACCTACGAGCAGTACTTC. It encodes CASGRTDTYEQYF. The chain combines TRBV5-1 with TRBJ2-7; a weak D match, TRBD1 (6 bases). The CDR3 loop spans 13 amino acids. V was pared by 7 bases and J by 2 bases, with 13 bases between. Germline V gene lookup returns CDR1 SGHRS and CDR2 YFSETQ.

The chain joins TRBV11-3 to TRBJ2-1; 9 bases fit TRBD1. J gave up 9 bases and V 5 bases, and 8 bases lay outside the gene matches. The germline V gene encodes CDR1 SGHNT and CDR2 YENEEA. The CDR3 is 14 amino acids. The CDR3 sequence is CASSQQGALSEQFF. The CDR3 DNA sequence: TGTGCCAGCAGCCAACAGGGGGCGTTGAGTGAGCAGTTCTTC.

This chain links TRBV7-9 with TRBJ1-1; a possible D gene is TRBD1 (6 bases). The CDR3 sequence is 15 residues long. V was cut by 10 bases and J by 2 bases, with 20 bases left in between. Germline V gene lookup returns CDR1 SEHNR and CDR2 FQNEAQ (reference sequence). CDR3 DNA sequence: TGTGCCACCCGGAGCTGGGCAGGGGAAAACACTGAAGCTTTCTTT. Its protein is CATRSWAGENTEAFF.

V is TRBV27 and J is TRBJ2-1; D is possibly TRBD1 (5 bases). V lost 10 bases to trimming and J lost 5 bases, with 15 bases between them. Looked up from germline, CDR1 is MNHEY and CDR2 is SMNVEV (reference sequence). There are 13 residues in the CDR3. CDR3 in DNA: TGTGCCACCAGCTCAGGGTCTGACAATGAGCAGTTCTTC. Amino acid sequence: CATSSGSDNEQFF.

In this sample, this clone turned up a few times. The chain uses TRBV28 and TRBJ2-7; D remains unclear. This CDR3 region has 12 residues. Germline-derived CDR1 and CDR2 are MDHEN and SYDVKM. Trimming removed 3 bases at V and 3 bases at J, with 6 bases between. The CDR3 sequence: CASSLFHYEQYF. The CDR3, as DNA: TGTGCCAGCAGTTTGTTCCACTACGAGCAGTACTTC. Full variable domain (remainder filled in from reference TRBV28 and TRBJ2-7): DVKVTQSSRYLVKRTGEKVFLECVQDMDHENMFWYRQDPGLGLRLIYFSYDVKMKEKGDIPEGYSVSREKKERFSLILESASTNQTSMYLCASSLFHYEQYFGPGTRLTVT.

The V and J genes are TRBV7-2 and TRBJ2-5; a weak D match, TRBD1 (5 bases). Germline CDR1 reads SGHTA; CDR2 reads FQGNSA. CDR3 size: 14 residues. V dropped 5 bases and J dropped 1 base, with 11 bases sitting between them. The CDR3 protein is CASSKDRGQETQYF. Here the CDR3 DNA reads TGTGCCAGCAGCAAAGACAGAGGCCAAGAGACCCAGTACTTC.

J is TRBJ2-7 and V is TRBV11-2; a weak D match, TRBD2 (6 bases). The CDR3 length is 12 residues. Germline CDR1 and CDR2: SGHAT and FQNNGV. Trimming removed 6 bases at V and 13 bases at J, with 19 bases between. Here the CDR3 DNA reads TGTGCCAGCAGTCCAAGGAGGGAGAGCCATTACTTC. Residues: CASSPRRESHYF.

The chain couples TRBV27 to TRBJ1-2; the D gene is possibly TRBD1 (5 bases). V gave up 7 bases and J gave up 8 bases, with 26 bases separating them. This CDR3 spans 16 amino acids. Looked up from germline, CDR1 is MNHEY and CDR2 is SMNVEV (reference sequence). The CDR3 reads CASTIRAGRIGEGYTF. The CDR3 coding sequence is TGTGCCAGCACAATTAGGGCAGGGAGGATCGGTGAAGGCTACACCTTC.